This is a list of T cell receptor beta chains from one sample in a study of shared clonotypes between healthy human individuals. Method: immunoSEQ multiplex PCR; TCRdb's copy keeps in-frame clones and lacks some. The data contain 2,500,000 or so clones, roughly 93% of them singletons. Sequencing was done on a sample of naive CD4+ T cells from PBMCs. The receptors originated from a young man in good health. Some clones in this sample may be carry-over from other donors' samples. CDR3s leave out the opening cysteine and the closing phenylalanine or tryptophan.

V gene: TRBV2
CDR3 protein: ASSPTRGRNYEQY

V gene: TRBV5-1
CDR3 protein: ASSLVSSGSYEQY

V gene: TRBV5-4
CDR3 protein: ASSRKLIAGGGAGELF

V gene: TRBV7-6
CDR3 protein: ASSISGSSYNEQF

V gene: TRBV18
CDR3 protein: ASSPGSSGTEAF

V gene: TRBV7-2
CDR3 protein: ASSTQWGSNQPQH

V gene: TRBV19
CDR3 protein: ASSLRGQGGYYGYT

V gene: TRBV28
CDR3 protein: ASHAGQSFEQY

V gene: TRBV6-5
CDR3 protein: ASSRGGYYTEAF

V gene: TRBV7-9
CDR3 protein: ASSPLAVVKAQF

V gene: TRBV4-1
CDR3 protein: ASSQDLMIRGGYT

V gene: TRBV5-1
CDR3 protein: ASSTPSGSNEQF

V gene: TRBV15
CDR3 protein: ATSTGTGRVEQY

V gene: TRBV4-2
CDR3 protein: ASSQGAGGTDTQY

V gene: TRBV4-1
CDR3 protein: ASSQQGLLSYEQY

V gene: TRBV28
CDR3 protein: ASSLPGTGVSLNEKLF

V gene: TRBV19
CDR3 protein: ASSRGPSTIY

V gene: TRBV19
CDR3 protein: ATADRGVSYNEQF

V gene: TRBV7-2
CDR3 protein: ASSLMWDYYNEQF

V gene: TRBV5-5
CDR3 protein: ASSLPGKRHEQY

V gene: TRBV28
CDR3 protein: ASSLPGTGGPYEQY

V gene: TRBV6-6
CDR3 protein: ASSFSSQGQPQH

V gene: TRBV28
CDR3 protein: ATPPLPYGYT

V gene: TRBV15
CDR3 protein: ATSRAKGAVNHQPQH

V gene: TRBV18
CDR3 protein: ASSLSVMNTEAF

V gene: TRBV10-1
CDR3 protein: ASSESGTEAF

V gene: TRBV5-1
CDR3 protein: ASSATGVLNTEAF

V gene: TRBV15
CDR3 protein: ATSRGPGSSTDTQY

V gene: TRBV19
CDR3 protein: ASSLDMNTEAF

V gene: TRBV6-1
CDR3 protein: ASSEGVSRRGAYNEQF

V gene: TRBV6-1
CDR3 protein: ASSRGITGELF

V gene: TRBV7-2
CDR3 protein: ASSSIPGAVKNIQY

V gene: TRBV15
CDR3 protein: ATSRGAEQETQY

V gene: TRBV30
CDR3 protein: AWIAGTEYNSPLH

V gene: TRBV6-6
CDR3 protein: ASSLEGTGRSTEQY

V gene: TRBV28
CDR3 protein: ASRNTEAF

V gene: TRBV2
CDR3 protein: ASSERASGGSPLH

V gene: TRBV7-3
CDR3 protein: ASSLGVRQGSEQF

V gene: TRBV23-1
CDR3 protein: ASDYGGFRHQPQH

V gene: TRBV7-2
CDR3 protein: ASSLVWGPGEQY

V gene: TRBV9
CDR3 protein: ASSVTPPMRGVRSTDTQY

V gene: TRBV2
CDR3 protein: ASSDRVGGYT

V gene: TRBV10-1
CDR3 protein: ASSDQGLTDTQY

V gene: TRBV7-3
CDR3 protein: ASSLTGQGPNTGELF

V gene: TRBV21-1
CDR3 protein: ASSTLGVIADERDQPQH

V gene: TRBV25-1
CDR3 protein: ASQKGDRVLFDYGYT

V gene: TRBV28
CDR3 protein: ASSFERGRGNTEAF

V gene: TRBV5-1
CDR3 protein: ASSLVGGRWETQY

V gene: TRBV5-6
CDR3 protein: ASSLGRGRYEQY

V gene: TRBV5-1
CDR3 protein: ASSLQGTDTQY

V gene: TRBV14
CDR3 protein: ASSQGRGQETQY

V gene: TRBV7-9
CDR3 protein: ASSLGQAPDTQY